Listed here is a single T cell receptor (beta chain). Sequencing was performed with immunoSEQ multiplex PCR; in TCRdb, only in-frame clones are kept and a portion is missing. The sample contains some 29,000 clones, roughly nine tenths of which appear only once. Germline V CDR1 and CDR2: SGHRS, YFSETQ. V dropped 2 bases and J dropped 3 bases, with 11 bases sitting between them. There are 14 residues in the CDR3. The source of the sample is a study of T cell changes during pregnancy in multiple sclerosis. This TCR was sampled from a female donor with multiple sclerosis, enrolled in a pregnancy study. The V call is TRBV5-1, the J call TRBJ1-2, with D perhaps matching TRBD1 (6 bases). The source was CD8+ T cells from peripheral blood mononuclear cells, collected in the third trimester of pregnancy. The CDR3 DNA is TGCGCCAGCAGCTTAAACACAGGGCACTATGGCTACACCTTC. Protein: CASSLNTGHYGYTF.